The next 30 T cell receptor beta chains were all read from a single sample in a study of metastatic and nonmetastatic thyroid tumors. TCRdb re-clonotyped the PCR reads via MiXCR. Of 15,000 to 20,000 clones in the sample, roughly 23% are singletons; the top ten hold about 9.4%. Each patient came to thyroid surgery without any prior treatment (of any kind). The sample comprised adjacent normal tissue. These receptors were obtained from a female donor with papillary thyroid cancer or a benign thyroid nodule (not recorded which). Some clones in this sample may be carry-over from other donors' samples.

This clone has a handful of counts. Here the CDR3 DNA reads TGTGCCAGCAGATTGGATAGCGTCACCAATGAGCAGTTCTTC. It is translated as CASRLDSVTNEQFF. This rearrangement joins TRBV28 to TRBJ2-1, with TRBD2 as a possible D gene (5 bases). V was pared by 6 bases and J by 6 bases, with 15 bases between. The CDR3 has 14 residues. Germline V gene data show CDR1 as MDHEN and CDR2 as SYDVKM.

This rearrangement joins TRBV20-1 to TRBJ1-2; 8 bases are shared with TRBD1. The CDR3 sequence is 12 residues long. Germline assignment: CDR1 DFQATT and CDR2 SNEGSKA (reference sequence). Germline trimming cut 4 bases from V and 4 bases from J; bases unmatched to any gene: 2. The CDR3 reads CSATGQGYGYTF. CDR3 coding DNA: TGCAGTGCTACCGGACAGGGCTATGGCTACACCTTC.

The CDR3 spells CASRAGGVSYNSPLHF. The CDR3 nucleotides are TGTGCCAGCAGGGCCGGGGGGGTGTCCTATAATTCACCCCTCCACTTT. The rearrangement uses TRBV6-1 and TRBJ1-6; a possible D gene is TRBD1 (5 bases). Germline loops: CDR1 MNHNS, CDR2 SASEGT. The CDR3 runs 16 residues. Trimming left V 6 bases short and J 1 base short, with 13 bases between.

This chain connects TRBV20-1 to TRBJ2-7; D is undetermined. CDR1 is DFQATT and CDR2 is SNEGSKA in the germline V gene (reference sequence). The CDR3 is made up of 11 amino acids. Between the trimmed V and J ends, which lost 4 bases and 4 bases, there was a span of 8 bases. CDR3 region: CSANRYYEQYF. The CDR3 nucleotides read TGCAGTGCTAACCGATATTACGAGCAGTACTTC.

The CDR3 nucleotides read TGTGCCAGCAGCCCTCTCGGCACTGAAGCTTTCTTT. It specifies CASSPLGTEAFF. V gene TRBV12-3 or TRBV12-4 combines with J gene TRBJ1-1; D remains unclear. The CDR3 length is 12 residues. V dropped 6 bases and J dropped 4 bases, with 9 bases sitting between them.

This clone was recorded a few times. The chain combines TRBV5-1 with TRBJ2-7, with TRBD1 identical over 10 bases. This CDR3 is built from 14 residues. Per the germline V gene, CDR1 is SGHRS and CDR2 is YFSETQ. V lost 4 bases and J lost 4; bases outside the gene matches: 5. The CDR3 DNA follows: TGCGCCAGCAGCGAGGGACAGGGGTTTTACGAGCAGTACTTC. Its translation is CASSEGQGFYEQYF. Full variable domain (outside the CDR3, taken from reference TRBV5-1 and TRBJ2-7): KAGVTQTPRYLIKTRGQQVTLSCSPISGHRSVSWYQQTPGQGLQFLFEYFSETQRNKGNFPGRFSGRQFSNSRSEMNVSTLELGDSALYLCASSEGQGFYEQYFGPGTRLTVT.

This sequence joins TRBV12-3 or TRBV12-4 and TRBJ2-3; a weak D match, TRBD2 (6 bases). V was pared by 2 bases and J by 5 bases, with 11 bases between. The CDR3 spans 14 residues. DNA for the CDR3: TGTGCCAGCAGTTTATCTCCGCGGGGAGATACGCAGTATTTT. Encoded protein: CASSLSPRGDTQYF.

This clone was observed a few times. This sequence joins TRBV28 and TRBJ2-1; 12 nucleotides agree with TRBD2. Per the germline V gene, CDR1 is MDHEN and CDR2 is SYDVKM. The CDR3 totals 19 residues. Unmatched junction bases numbered 16, after V lost 6 bases and J lost 4 bases. The CDR3 DNA reads as TGTGCCAGCAGCCTAACACGGACTAGCGGGAAGGGGTTGTACAATGAGCAGTTCTTC. This translates into CASSLTRTSGKGLYNEQFF.

J is TRBJ1-2 and V is TRBV14; unclear D gene. The V gene lost 5 bases and the J gene lost 4 bases, with 8 bases spanning the gap. Germline loops: CDR1 SGHDN, CDR2 FVKESK. CDR3 size: 12 residues. CDR3 DNA: TGTGCCAGCAGCTACGGGGTCTATGGCTACACCTTC. It codes for CASSYGVYGYTF.

This clone was recorded a few times. The chain combines TRBV6-1 with TRBJ1-2; TRBD1 matches 7 bases. With 2 bases clipped from V and 11 bases from J, the junction kept 8 bases outside the gene matches. The V gene's germline CDR1 is MNHNS and CDR2 SASEGT. The CDR3 loop spans 13 amino acids. The CDR3 DNA reads TGTGCCAGCAGTGAATCGAACAGGGGTCGGTACACCTTC. Its translation is CASSESNRGRYTF.

There are a few counts of this clone. V is TRBV7-6 and J is TRBJ1-1; TRBD1 aligns across 9 bases. CDR1 is SGHVS, CDR2 FNYEAQ, per germline. CDR3 length: 15 amino acids. The J segment lost 1 base and the V segment lost 5 bases, leaving 5 bases of the junction unmatched. CDR3 loop: CASSPTGGENTEAFF. The CDR3 coding sequence is TGTGCCAGCAGCCCGACAGGGGGGGAGAACACTGAAGCTTTCTTT.

The chain combines TRBV20-1 with TRBJ2-1; D remains unclear. Trimming shortened V by 0 bases and J by 7 bases, and 4 bases separated the two germline ends. CDR3 length: 11 amino acids. Looked up from germline, CDR1 is DFQATT and CDR2 is SNEGSKA (reference sequence). CDR3 in amino acids: CSARDRNEQFF. For the CDR3, the DNA is TGCAGTGCTAGAGATAGGAATGAGCAGTTCTTC.

The chain couples TRBV28 to TRBJ2-1; the D is unclear. Germline values: CDR1 MDHEN, CDR2 SYDVKM. The CDR3 spans 12 residues. Trimming stripped 8 bases from V and 6 bases from J, with 11 bases between. The CDR3 region has the DNA TGTGCCAGCTCGGTGTCGGGCAATGAGCAGTTCTTC. Translated: CASSVSGNEQFF.

This clone was counted ten times or more. The genes are TRBV20-1 and TRBJ2-7, with 11 bases matching TRBD2. The germline gives CDR1 DFQATT, CDR2 SNEGSKA (reference sequence). The CDR3 is 17 amino acids. Unmatched junction bases numbered 9, after V lost 0 bases and J lost 2 bases. The CDR3 DNA reads as TGCAGTGCTAGAGATCTAGCGGGAGGTTCGGAAACCTACGAGCAGTACGTC. Its protein product is CSARDLAGGSETYEQYV.

The rearrangement joins TRBV5-1 to TRBJ2-7; TRBD1 matches 8 bases. The J segment lost 4 bases and the V segment lost 5 bases, leaving 8 bases of the junction unmatched. Germline-derived CDR1 and CDR2 are SGHRS and YFSETQ. The CDR3 totals 14 residues. The CDR3 reads CASSVDRGSYEQYV. DNA for the CDR3: TGCGCCAGCAGTGTCGACAGGGGCTCGTACGAGCAGTACGTC.

The chain couples TRBV6-1 to TRBJ1-3; a weak D match, TRBD1 (5 bases). V dropped 7 bases and J dropped 4 bases, with 8 bases sitting between them. Germline values: CDR1 MNHNS, CDR2 SASEGT. This CDR3 region has 12 residues. The CDR3 protein is CASISGGNTIYF. CDR3 DNA sequence: TGTGCCAGCATATCAGGGGGAAACACCATATATTTT.

This clone occurred a few times. The chain carries TRBV20-1 and TRBJ2-7; 7 bases fit TRBD1. Unmatched junction bases numbered 11, after V lost 0 bases and J lost 9 bases. Germline lookup yields CDR1 DFQATT and CDR2 SNEGSKA (reference sequence). The CDR3 has 14 residues. DNA for the CDR3: TGCAGTGCTAGAGATGAGTATGTAGGGGGCCTGCAGTACTTC. It specifies CSARDEYVGGLQYF.

In its sample, this clone was seen a few times. The chain recombines TRBV12-3 or TRBV12-4 with TRBJ1-2, with a weak D call TRBD1 (5 bases). V was trimmed by 3 bases and J by 8 bases, leaving 19 bases between them. The CDR3 runs to 15 residues. The DNA of the CDR3 is TGTGCCAGCAGTTTGGGGCCAGGAGCCTTCGGGGGCTACACCTTC. Its translation: CASSLGPGAFGGYTF.

This rearrangement joins TRBV28 to TRBJ1-4, with D maybe TRBD1 (5 bases). The V end lost 5 bases, the J end lost 8 bases, and 12 bases lay between the germline ends. Germline V gene lookup returns CDR1 MDHEN and CDR2 SYDVKM. This CDR3 is 13 amino acids long. For the CDR3, the DNA is TGTGCCAGCAGTAGTGGATGGGGCGAAAAACTGTTTTTT. It codes for CASSSGWGEKLFF.

This clone turned up a few times. The gene calls are TRBV24-1 and TRBJ2-7; 8 bases align to TRBD1. This CDR3 comprises 15 residues. Germline V gene lookup returns CDR1 KGHDR and CDR2 SFDVKD. With 4 bases clipped from V and 3 bases from J, the junction kept 7 bases outside the gene matches. The CDR3 DNA is TGTGCCACCAGTGACCCGGGACAGGCGGACTACGAGCAGTACTTC. Amino acid sequence: CATSDPGQADYEQYF.

This clone ranks as medium-sized. The chain joins TRBV5-1 to TRBJ1-5; TRBD1 matches at 7 bases. J gave up 5 bases and V 4 bases, and 9 bases lay outside the gene matches. The CDR3 extends over 15 amino acids. Germline CDR1 SGHRS, CDR2 YFSETQ. This CDR3 is CASSVGTDMDQPQHF. CDR3 nucleotides: TGCGCCAGCAGCGTCGGGACAGATATGGATCAGCCCCAGCATTTT.

Only a few counts were recorded for this clone. The chain links TRBV28 to TRBJ2-3; 10 bases align to TRBD1. With 6 bases clipped from V and 3 bases from J, the junction kept 6 bases outside the gene matches. This CDR3 has 15 residues. Germline CDR1 reads MDHEN; CDR2 reads SYDVKM. The CDR3 DNA reads as TGTGCCAGCAGGTGGACAGGGGGAGGGACAGATACGCAGTATTTT. Its protein is CASRWTGGGTDTQYF. Complete variable domain (other parts from reference TRBV28 and TRBJ2-3): DVKVTQSSRYLVKRTGEKVFLECVQDMDHENMFWYRQDPGLGLRLIYFSYDVKMKEKGDIPEGYSVSREKKERFSLILESASTNQTSMYLCASRWTGGGTDTQYFGPGTRLTVL.

The chain couples TRBV12-3 or TRBV12-4 to TRBJ1-5; 8 bases are a match to TRBD1. The V segment lost 4 bases and the J segment 6 bases; nucleotides outside the gene matches: 5. CDR3 size: 14 residues. CDR3 residues: CASSSGQGRQPQHF. DNA for the CDR3: TGTGCCAGCAGTTCCGGACAGGGACGTCAGCCCCAGCATTTT.

This rearrangement joins TRBV6-1 to TRBJ2-3; D gene unclear. Germline values: CDR1 MNHNS, CDR2 SASEGT. Trimming shortened V by 6 bases and J by 4 bases, and 20 bases separated the two germline ends. This CDR3 is 16 amino acids long. CDR3 sequence reads: CASSSPLVGGADTQYF. For the CDR3, the DNA is TGTGCCAGCAGCTCGCCCCTGGTAGGCGGCGCAGATACGCAGTATTTT.

This clone was detected many times. The rearrangement links TRBV28 to TRBJ2-5; the D is unclear. The ends were cut back, 1 base at V and 2 bases at J, with 8 bases in the middle. The CDR3 runs 14 residues. Looked up from germline, CDR1 is MDHEN and CDR2 is SYDVKM. CDR3 protein: CASSLSQIQETQYF. The CDR3 DNA follows: TGTGCCAGCAGTTTATCCCAGATACAAGAGACCCAGTACTTC.

In this sample, this clone turned up a few times. The chain has TRBV6-6 and TRBJ1-4, with D unclear. Germline CDR1 reads MNHNY; CDR2 reads SVGAGI (reference sequence). The CDR3 has 14 residues. V lost 0 bases and J lost 3, with 5 bases in between. The CDR3 DNA reads TGTGCCAGCAGTTACTCTAGGTCTAATGAAAAACTGTTTTTT. Amino acids: CASSYSRSNEKLFF.

The J gene is TRBJ2-1, the V gene TRBV7-9, with 7 bases that match TRBD2. The trim removed 3 bases at V and 6 bases at J, leaving 5 bases unmatched. The CDR3 totals 14 residues. Germline CDR1 SEHNR, CDR2 FQNEAQ (reference sequence). This chain's CDR3 is CASSFAGEGNEQFF. The CDR3 DNA follows: TGTGCCAGCAGCTTTGCGGGAGAAGGCAATGAGCAGTTCTTC.

The V gene is TRBV30, the J gene TRBJ2-7; TRBD1 matches at 7 bases. This CDR3 comprises 15 residues. CDR1 GTSNPN and CDR2 SVGIG come from the germline V gene (reference sequence). J gave up 3 bases and V 2 bases, and 10 bases lay outside the gene matches. CDR3 amino acids: CAWSRGIAGGYEQYF. The CDR3 DNA sequence: TGTGCCTGGAGTAGGGGTATCGCAGGGGGCTACGAGCAGTACTTC. The full variable domain, with the rest looked up from reference TRBV30 and TRBJ2-7, is SQTIHQWPATLVQPVGSPLSLECTVEGTSNPNLYWYRQAAGRGLQLLFYSVGIGQISSEVPQNLSASRPQDRQFILSSKKLLLSDSGFYLCAWSRGIAGGYEQYFGPGTRLTVT.

This clone was seen a handful of times. This chain links TRBV6-5 with TRBJ2-2; 7 positions match TRBD1. Germline trimming cut 6 bases from V and 0 bases from J; bases unmatched to any gene: 4. The CDR3 has 15 amino acids. The germline gives CDR1 MNHEY, CDR2 SVGAGI. The DNA for the CDR3 is TGTGCCAGCAGGCAGGGGACAGCGAACACCGGGGAGCTGTTTTTT. Its translation: CASRQGTANTGELFF.

This clone appeared a few times. The chain joins TRBV19 to TRBJ2-7, with 9 nucleotides matching TRBD2. Unmatched junction bases numbered 10, after V lost 0 bases and J lost 7 bases. The CDR3 length is 16 residues. The germline V gene has CDR1 LNHDA and CDR2 SQIVND (reference sequence). CDR3 residues: CASSIDVIAGVGEQYF. The CDR3 DNA follows: TGTGCCAGTAGTATAGATGTTATAGCGGGAGTGGGAGAGCAGTACTTC.